This entry describes one T cell receptor beta chain. Researchers ran immunoSEQ v3.0 at survey level. Sequenced by immunoSEQ multiplex PCR; TCRdb stores in-frame clones only, minus some. The sample lists 20,000 to 30,000 clones; around 85% were seen once. HIV-positive participants all received treatment in the United States. This entry belongs to a study of long-term antiretroviral therapy in people with HIV. Study-wide background: Some samples came about a decade before the 2015 immediate-ART recommendation, and these were the earliest.

This TCR was sampled from a man aged 40-50 years with HIV. Sequencing was performed on unsorted PBMCs, taken 2.3 years after starting antiretroviral therapy.

CDR3 nucleotides: TGTGCCAGCCCGGTTGAAAGGACGGGATACACTGAAGCTTTCTTT. This sequence encodes CASPVERTGYTEAFF. This chain joins TRBV6-1 and TRBJ1-1; no clear D gene. This CDR3 has 15 amino acids. With 8 bases removed from V and 3 bases from J, the gap between germline ends came to 19 bases. Per germline, CDR1 MNHNS and CDR2 SASEGT.